A single sample is the source of the 10 T cell receptor beta chains below, sequenced in a study of T cell changes during pregnancy in multiple sclerosis. This table comes from immunoSEQ multiplex PCR, and its TCRdb copy is limited to in-frame clones, with some not included. The data contain roughly 40,000 clones, under 95% of them singletons. This specimen consisted of CD8+ T cells from peripheral blood mononuclear cells, obtained in the first trimester of pregnancy. The receptors stem from a female donor with multiple sclerosis, enrolled in a pregnancy study.

The CDR3 loop is CAFVDWANTGELFF. The CDR3 DNA reads TGTGCCTTCGTGGACTGGGCGAACACCGGGGAGCTGTTTTTT. The rearrangement joins TRBV30 to TRBJ2-2; a possible D gene is TRBD2 (5 bases). The ends were cut back, 7 bases at V and 0 bases at J, with 12 bases in the middle. CDR3 length equals 14 residues. Germline V CDR1 and CDR2: GTSNPN, SVGIG (reference sequence).

The chain combines TRBV27 with TRBJ1-5; TRBD1 matches 8 bases. This CDR3 contains 14 residues. Per the germline V gene, CDR1 is MNHEY and CDR2 is SMNVEV (reference sequence). V trimming: 3 bases; J trimming: 4 bases; junction bases outside the gene matches: 2. The CDR3 loop reads CASSFGTGNQPQHF. CDR3 coding DNA: TGTGCCAGCAGTTTTGGGACAGGAAATCAGCCCCAGCATTTT.

V gene TRBV6-5 combines with J gene TRBJ2-3; 9 bases fit TRBD2. The germline V gene encodes CDR1 MNHEY and CDR2 SVGAGI. The CDR3 length is 14 residues. J was trimmed by 2 bases and V by 7 bases; bases with no gene match: 4. The CDR3 reads CASKSSGDTDTQYF. CDR3 nucleotides: TGTGCCAGCAAGTCTAGCGGGGACACAGATACGCAGTATTTT.

This chain uses TRBV6-5 with TRBJ1-2; no clear D. CDR1 MNHEY and CDR2 SVGAGI come from the germline V gene. The CDR3 runs to 14 residues. V was shortened by 0 bases and J by 3 bases, with 8 bases between the two germline ends. The chain's CDR3 is CASSYSYSDYGYTF. As DNA, the CDR3 is TGTGCCAGCAGTTACTCGTACTCCGACTATGGCTACACCTTC.

V usage is TRBV5-1 and J usage is TRBJ2-7; 8 positions match TRBD1. The junction had 8 bases not matched to a gene; V was cut back by 4 bases and J by 5 bases. This CDR3 has 14 amino acids. CDR1 and CDR2 from the germline V gene are SGHRS and YFSETQ. Here the CDR3 reads CASSPWTGLDEQYF. In nucleotides, the CDR3 is TGCGCCAGCAGCCCGTGGACAGGGCTCGACGAGCAGTACTTC.

The genes are TRBV5-6 and TRBJ2-3; 16 bases match TRBD2. The CDR3 extends over 16 amino acids. V shed 4 bases, J shed 4 bases, and the junction held 3 bases outside the gene matches. CDR1 and CDR2 from the germline V gene are SGHDT and YYEEEE. CDR3 protein: CASSPGTSGGADTQYF. In nucleotides, the CDR3 is TGTGCCAGCAGCCCTGGGACTAGCGGGGGGGCAGATACGCAGTATTTT.

This sequence joins TRBV13 and TRBJ2-3; no definite D call. Trimming removed 2 bases from V and 6 bases from J, with 9 bases in between. Germline CDR1 is PRHDT and CDR2 is FYEKMQ (reference sequence). The CDR3 is 13 residues long. The CDR3 bases are TGTGCCAGCAGCTTAACGAACTCCGATACGCAGTATTTT. Residues: CASSLTNSDTQYF.

The chain uses TRBV6-5 and TRBJ2-3; 9 bases fit TRBD2. Germline CDR1 is MNHEY and CDR2 is SVGAGI. The V segment lost 6 bases and the J segment 6 bases; nucleotides outside the gene matches: 7. This CDR3 has 14 residues. The CDR3 loop is CASSPLAGRDTQYF. DNA of the CDR3: TGTGCCAGCAGCCCCCTAGCGGGGCGGGATACGCAGTATTTT.

The V gene is TRBV5-6, the J gene TRBJ2-7; D is perhaps TRBD2 (5 bases). V lost 3 bases and J 6 bases, leaving 10 bases between the germline ends. The CDR3 length is 12 residues. The germline V gene encodes CDR1 SGHDT and CDR2 YYEEEE. CDR3 loop: CASSSGRGEQYF. CDR3 sequence (DNA): TGTGCCAGCAGCTCGGGCCGGGGCGAGCAGTACTTC.

This clone was seen once. This chain uses TRBV9 with TRBJ1-2, with no clear D. V gave up 3 bases and J gave up 3 bases, with 9 bases separating them. The CDR3 is 13 amino acids. Germline CDR1 SGDLS, CDR2 YYNGEE. CDR3 sequence: CASSEWGDYGYTF. As DNA, the CDR3 is TGTGCCAGCAGCGAGTGGGGAGACTATGGCTACACCTTC.